The 9 T cell receptor beta chains in this list originate from one sample, sequenced in a study of cytomegalovirus exposure and HLA in healthy donors. The PCR employed 60 Vbeta primers together with 13 Jbeta primers. Clones were read by immunoSEQ multiplex PCR, and TCRdb kept only the in-frame ones, dropping some. The repertoire consists of around 62,000 clones, with roughly 80% occurring once and the leading ten covering around 3%. Material for sequencing was PBMCs. These receptor sequences come from a woman between 25 and 40 years old in good health and CMV-seronegative.

The V call is TRBV7-2, the J call TRBJ2-2, with a tentative D call TRBD1 (7 bases). The CDR3 is 15 residues long. The V gene's germline CDR1 is SGHTA and CDR2 FQGNSA. V shed 1 base and J shed 5 bases, with 11 bases lying between them. CDR3 coding DNA: TGTGCCAGCAGCTTAGGGGCAGGGGGGACCGGGGAGCTGTTTTTT. This codes for CASSLGAGGTGELFF. The whole variable domain, filled in from reference TRBV7-2 and TRBJ2-2, reads GAGVSQSPSNKVTEKGKDVELRCDPISGHTALYWYRQSLGQGLEFLIYFQGNSAPDKSGLPSDRFSAERTGGSVSTLTIQRTQQEDSAVYLCASSLGAGGTGELFFGEGSRLTVL.

This chain joins TRBV5-4 and TRBJ2-3, with 11 nucleotides matching TRBD2. CDR1 SGHNT and CDR2 YYREEE come from the germline V gene (reference sequence). V gave up 1 base and J gave up 1 base; unmatched junction bases: 5. CDR3 length: 17 amino acids. The CDR3 sequence: CASSLTLLAGGTDTQYF. CDR3 in DNA: TGTGCCAGCAGCTTGACCCTACTAGCGGGGGGCACAGATACGCAGTATTTT.

This chain links TRBV6-4 with TRBJ2-1, with 9 positions matching TRBD1. This CDR3 is built from 14 residues. V dropped 6 bases and J dropped 9; count of bases not matched to a gene: 9. Germline assignment: CDR1 MRHNA and CDR2 SNTAGT. The CDR3: CASRIGTGSGEQFF. CDR3 bases: TGTGCCAGCAGAATCGGGACAGGGTCCGGTGAGCAGTTCTTC.

The J gene is TRBJ2-1, the V gene TRBV7-9; D unresolved. Trimming took 5 bases from V and 10 from J, leaving 6 bases between them. Germline V CDR1 and CDR2: SEHNR, FQNEAQ (reference sequence). The CDR3 is 10 amino acids. This chain's CDR3 is CASSLREQFF. As DNA, the CDR3 is TGTGCCAGCAGCCTTCGGGAGCAGTTCTTC.

The genes are TRBV7-2 and TRBJ1-5; 9 bases match TRBD1. With V trimmed by 5 bases and J by 4 bases, 6 bases remained unmatched. The CDR3 is 15 residues long. From germline, CDR1 is SGHTA and CDR2 FQGNSA. Here the CDR3 reads CASSPRQGGNQPQHF. CDR3 nucleotides: TGTGCCAGCAGCCCACGACAGGGGGGTAATCAGCCCCAGCATTTT.

The chain has TRBV5-4 and TRBJ2-5; D possibly corresponds to TRBD1 (5 bases). V gave up 1 base and J gave up 1 base, with 11 bases separating them. CDR3 length equals 15 residues. CDR1 and CDR2 from the germline V gene are SGHNT and YYREEE (reference sequence). CDR3 amino acids: CASSLKGFPQETQYF. For the CDR3, the DNA is TGTGCCAGCAGCTTGAAGGGGTTCCCCCAAGAGACCCAGTACTTC.

A single count supports this clone. This rearrangement joins TRBV5-6 to TRBJ1-4; D is uncertain. The germline CDR1 and CDR2 sequences are SGHDT and YYEEEE. This CDR3 is built from 13 residues. V dropped 0 bases and J dropped 7 bases, with 7 bases sitting between them. CDR3 nucleotide sequence: TGTGCCAGCAGCTTGGAAGGCGGTGAAAAACTGTTTTTT. Its translation: CASSLEGGEKLFF.

This clone was seen just once. This sequence joins TRBV5-4 and TRBJ1-2; a weak D match, TRBD1 (5 bases). Germline V gives CDR1 SGHNT, CDR2 YYREEE (reference sequence). V was clipped by 1 base and J by 3 bases, with 7 bases between them. This CDR3 contains 13 residues. The CDR3 region is CASSLTGHYGYTF. The DNA of the CDR3 is TGTGCCAGCAGCTTGACAGGCCACTATGGCTACACCTTC.

The rearrangement links TRBV11-3 to TRBJ2-5; possible D gene TRBD2, 5 bases. V lost 7 bases to trimming and J lost 5 bases, with 14 bases between them. Germline V lookup: CDR1 SGHNT, CDR2 YENEEA. The CDR3 sequence is 13 residues long. CDR3 sequence: CASNTRGQETQYF. CDR3 DNA sequence: TGTGCCAGCAACACGAGAGGGCAGGAGACCCAGTACTTC.